This T cell receptor (beta chain) was sequenced during a study of monozygotic twins with inflammatory bowel disease. Overall study findings and caveats: Clonotypes shared with others were fewer in IBD patients than in healthy twins, especially with disease activity. Compared with healthy co-twins, IBD patients showed reduced TCRbeta repertoire diversity by inverse Simpson.

This CDR3 region has 17 residues. Germline loops: CDR1 SGHRS, CDR2 YFSETQ. Each sample had eight separate cDNA synthesis reactions. One entry per CDR3 protein, without DNA, is what TCRdb gives after re-calling the 5' RACE reads. This sample contains under 150,000 distinct CDR3 sequences. As for this clonotype: Its specificity is not known.

Blood samples, whole and unsorted for T cells, yielded the isolated total RNA. The sequence came from a human donor with ulcerative colitis or Crohn's disease, or a healthy co-twin of an affected twin (not recorded which). Sequencing was performed on blood. This sequence joins TRBV5-1 and TRBJ2-5; lacking DNA, the TRBD2 call made by TCRdb goes unchecked. The CDR3 sequence is CASSLVGLAGYQETQYF.